This T cell receptor (beta chain) was sequenced during a study of blood T cell repertoires in COVID-19. Study-wide background: Samples came from the United States, Italy and Spain, spanning acute and convalescent COVID-19.

Repertoires were generated with immunoSEQ multiplex PCR, while TCRdb's copy carries only in-frame clones and drops some. The table shows approximately 270,000 clones, with 85% to 90% occurring only once. The J segment lost 4 bases and the V segment lost 8 bases, leaving 5 bases of the junction unmatched. CDR1 and CDR2 (germline): SNHLY, FYNNEI. This CDR3 region has 15 residues. J is TRBJ2-2 and V is TRBV2, with 12 bases lining up with TRBD2. Sequencing was performed on PBMCs or T cells enriched from blood (not recorded which). The clonotype was recovered from a woman in her twenties or thirties with acute COVID-19. The CDR3 DNA reads TGTGCCAGCTCCCCGGGACTAGCGGGCACCGGGGAGCTGTTTTTT. Translating it yields CASSPGLAGTGELFF.